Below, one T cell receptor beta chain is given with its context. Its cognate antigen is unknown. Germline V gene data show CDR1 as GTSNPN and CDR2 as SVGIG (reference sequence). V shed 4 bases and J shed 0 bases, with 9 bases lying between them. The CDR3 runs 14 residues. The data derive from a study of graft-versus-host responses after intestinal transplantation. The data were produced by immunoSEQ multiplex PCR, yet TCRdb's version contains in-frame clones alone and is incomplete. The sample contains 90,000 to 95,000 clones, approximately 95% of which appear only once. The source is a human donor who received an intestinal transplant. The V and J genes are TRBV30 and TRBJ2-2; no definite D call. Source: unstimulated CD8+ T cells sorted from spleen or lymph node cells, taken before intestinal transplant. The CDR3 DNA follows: TGTGCCTGGATGCGATCAACGAACACCGGGGAGCTGTTTTTT. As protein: CAWMRSTNTGELFF.